The entry below gives a single T cell receptor (beta chain) sequence along with its context. Its antigen remains unidentified. This CDR3 region has 14 residues. This sample was included in a study of OX40 agonist ivuxolimab in advanced cancers. Study-level results: Certain nonresponding patients likewise had low normalized T-cell clonal expansion. Partly responding patients at 0.1-3.0 mg/kg showed some of the smallest clonal expansion.

The method was immunoSEQ multiplex PCR; TCRdb's version includes in-frame clones alone and lacks a portion of them. Of around 80,000 clones listed, 86% are singletons. The source was CD4+ or CD8+ T cells sorted from blood, collected in a trial of the OX40 agonist ivuxolimab. V gene TRBV12-2 combines with J gene TRBJ1-2. TRBV12-2 is a recognized pseudogene. The TCR comes from an adult with an advanced solid tumor such as melanoma, head and neck, liver or kidney cancer. The CDR3 is CASRLPDWSYGYTF. The CDR3 DNA reads as TGTGCAAGTCGCTTACCCGACTGGAGCTATGGCTACACCTTC.